This note documents a single T cell receptor beta chain sequence. CDR1 MDHEN and CDR2 SYDVKM come from the germline V gene. Deletions cut 5 bases from V and 6 bases from J, with 12 bases between. This CDR3 spans 13 amino acids. The data belong to a study of control samples from healthy donors and cancer patients. TCRdb keeps only in-frame clones here, not all; method: immunoSEQ multiplex PCR. The sample consists of 90,000 to 95,000 clones, about 82% of them appearing once. The sequence derives from a man aged 25 to 45 in good health. The sequenced sample consisted of blood. The chain carries TRBV28 and TRBJ2-3; D might be TRBD1 (5 bases). This chain's CDR3 is CASSQVSGDTQYF. In DNA, the CDR3 is TGTGCCAGCAGTCAGGTGTCAGGGGATACGCAGTATTTT.